These 2 T cell receptor beta chains share one sample of origin, sequenced in a study of human T cells and chemical hapten exposure. TCRdb re-called the RACE reads with MiXCR, one entry per CDR3 protein. The data contain over 300,000 distinct CDR3 sequences, around 5.5% of them singletons. Described time point: pre-sensitization, week 0. As for treatment: therapeutic diphenylcyclopropenone sensitization with weekly scalp DPC. Sample: whole blood, taken in connection with sensitization to the hapten diphenylcyclopropenone (DPC). These receptors were taken from a woman aged 50 to 65 with alopecia areata. Some clones in this sample may be carry-over from other donors' samples.

This chain connects TRBV11-2 to TRBJ2-5; D not certain. The V gene lost 1 base and the J gene lost 5 bases, with 17 bases spanning the gap. Germline V gives CDR1 SGHAT, CDR2 FQNNGV. This CDR3 has 16 amino acids. The CDR3 DNA reads TGTGCCAGCAGCTTAGGAACTGCCAGCCGCCAGGAGACCCAGTACTTC. Translation gives CASSLGTASRQETQYF.

This clonotype came up many times. The chain couples TRBV5-1 to TRBJ2-7; 10 nucleotides align to TRBD1. CDR3 length: 14 amino acids. The V gene's germline CDR1 is SGHRS and CDR2 YFSETQ. Trimming took 4 bases from V and 2 from J; bases not matched to a gene: 3. The CDR3 DNA sequence: TGCGCCAGCAGCCGGGGACAGGGGACCTACGAGCAGTACTTC. Protein: CASSRGQGTYEQYF.